The clone carrying this T cell receptor (beta chain) was recorded many times. RNA transcripts yielded amplified TCR beta CDR3 regions. Initially, a first-round RT-PCR of the TCR CDR3 employed the HTBI primer set. TCRdb re-called the multiplex PCR reads with MiXCR, one entry per CDR3 protein. The sample lists about 610,000 distinct CDR3 sequences; about 16% were seen once. This specimen comes from a study of T cells in Graves' hyperthyroidism and ophthalmopathy. V was clipped by 3 bases and J by 0 bases, with 11 bases between them. CDR1 is KGHSH and CDR2 is LQKENI in the germline V gene. The CDR3 runs to 16 residues.

The chain carries TRBV18 and TRBJ1-4; D remains ambiguous. The receptor was isolated from a woman between 40 and 55 years old with Graves' ophthalmopathy. Sequencing input: blood. The CDR3 bases are TGTGCCAGCTCACCCTCGTTACCTGCAACTAATGAAAAACTGTTTTTT. It encodes CASSPSLPATNEKLFF.